Included here is one T cell receptor beta chain sequence, with context. The source of the sample is a study of CD8 T cells in Susac syndrome. The germline V gene has CDR1 MNHEY and CDR2 SMNVEV (reference sequence). This CDR3 region has 15 residues. V lost 7 bases and J lost 3; bases outside the gene matches: 7. Reverse transcription of 0.5 to 1 ug RNA was performed with random hexamers. Coverage of TCR beta CDR3 amplification by immunoSEQ multiplex PCR extended to 54 Vbeta and 13 Jbeta. TCRdb analysed the immunoSEQ multiplex PCR reads with MiXCR anew, one entry per CDR3 protein. Found here are hundreds of thousands of distinct CDR3 sequences, 70% to 90% of them singletons; the top ten hold 0.21%.

The chain carries TRBV27 and TRBJ2-2; 8 bases align to TRBD1. The sample taken for sequencing was CD8+ T cells from PBMCs. This clonotype was sampled from a human donor with multiple sclerosis. DNA for the CDR3: TGTGCCAGCAACCCGGACAGGGCCGACACCGGGGAGCTGTTTTTT. Protein: CASNPDRADTGELFF.